Shown below are 26 T cell receptor beta chains from a single sample sequenced in a study of T cell responses to AZD1222 COVID-19 vaccine (dated by TCRdb to the early 2020s). Library creation used the immunoSEQ multiplex PCR assay. TCRdb stores this immuneACCESS table with in-frame sequences only. Part of the clones is absent; in the studies checked, under half of the shortfall reflects unresolved V genes, and no reason is known for the rest. The sample yields about 150,000 clones; about 90% were counted once. Roughly 2% of the sample comes from the top ten. The time point label on this specimen signifies: baseline before first vaccination. Sample: peripheral blood, taken on day 0 of AZD1222 vaccination. The receptors come from an adult in good health.

Notes on this clone: Distinct nucleotide sequences in the sample also encode this CDR3. The CDR3, as DNA: TGTGCCAGCAGCGTAGGACAGGGGAACTATGGCTACACCTTC. This encodes CASSVGQGNYGYTF. The rearrangement uses TRBV9 and TRBJ1-2, with 8 bases that match TRBD1. V lost 0 bases to trimming and J lost 2 bases; unmatched junction nucleotides: 0. The V gene's germline CDR1 is SGDLS and CDR2 YYNGEE. The CDR3 totals 14 residues.

The chain is built from TRBV14 and TRBJ2-7, with 7 bases matching TRBD1. The CDR3 is 17 residues long. V gave up 3 bases and J gave up 1 base; unmatched junction bases: 12. Germline lookup yields CDR1 SGHDN and CDR2 FVKESK. The CDR3 DNA sequence: TGTGCCAGCAGCCATCCTACCCCCGGGACAGATTCCTACGAGCAGTACTTC. Its protein product is CASSHPTPGTDSYEQYF.

The chain couples TRBV2 to TRBJ1-4; 10 bases are a match to TRBD1. The V gene's germline CDR1 is SNHLY and CDR2 FYNNEI. Trimming cost V 6 bases and J 8 bases; bases outside gene matches: 9. The CDR3 runs 15 residues. CDR3 sequence: CASSPGQGKEEKLFF. The CDR3 DNA reads TGTGCCAGCAGCCCGGGACAGGGGAAGGAGGAAAAACTGTTTTTT.

J is TRBJ2-1 and V is TRBV6-5, with a possible D match to TRBD2 (5 bases). Trimming took 0 bases from V and 3 from J, leaving 6 bases between them. The CDR3 length is 14 residues. CDR1 and CDR2 from the germline V gene are MNHEY and SVGAGI. The CDR3 DNA follows: TGTGCCAGCAGTTACTCGGAGGACTACAATGAGCAGTTCTTC. Translated, it gives CASSYSEDYNEQFF.

The rearrangement uses TRBV11-2 and TRBJ2-7; TRBD1 is a possible D gene (5 bases). CDR1 and CDR2 from the germline V gene are SGHAT and FQNNGV. The CDR3 has 14 amino acids. Deletions cut 4 bases from V and 2 bases from J, with 12 bases between. DNA for the CDR3: TGTGCCAGCAGCTCCCGACAGCTCCCCTACGAGCAGTACTTC. Its protein is CASSSRQLPYEQYF.

The V call is TRBV4-1, the J call TRBJ1-2, with D uncertain. The CDR3 contains 14 residues. Trimming took off 4 bases at V and 0 bases at J, with 9 bases between the two ends. Germline V lookup: CDR1 MGHRA, CDR2 YSYEKL. As DNA, the CDR3 is TGCGCCAGCAGCCGCGTCGGGGCTAACTATGGCTACACCTTC. It is translated as CASSRVGANYGYTF.

The chain recombines TRBV9 with TRBJ1-1; tentative D call: TRBD1 (5 bases). This CDR3 contains 14 residues. Trimming took 4 bases from V and 0 from J, leaving 10 bases between them. The germline gives CDR1 SGDLS, CDR2 YYNGEE. The CDR3 spells CASSLGRMNTEAFF. Written as DNA, the CDR3 is TGTGCCAGCAGCCTGGGACGGATGAACACTGAAGCTTTCTTT.

The J gene is TRBJ2-3, the V gene TRBV5-6; 8 bases map to TRBD1. The CDR3 totals 16 residues. The germline V gene has CDR1 SGHDT and CDR2 YYEEEE. Trimming removed 4 bases from V and 1 base from J; junction bases left unmatched: 8. The CDR3 loop is CASSPVEGQGTDTQYF. DNA of the CDR3: TGTGCCAGCAGCCCCGTGGAGGGACAGGGCACAGATACGCAGTATTTT.

This clone was observed once. The chain recombines TRBV21-1 with TRBJ1-4. TRBV21-1 is annotated as a pseudogene. CDR3 length: 17 residues. Here the CDR3 reads CASSKPPSYATNEKLFF. As DNA, the CDR3 is TGTGCCAGCAGCAAACCCCCCAGCTATGCAACTAATGAAAAACTGTTTTTT.

The chain is built from TRBV9 and TRBJ1-6; D might be TRBD1 (5 bases). CDR3 length equals 13 residues. Trimming shortened V by 7 bases and J by 7 bases, and 12 bases separated the two germline ends. Germline values: CDR1 SGDLS, CDR2 YYNGEE. The CDR3 DNA sequence: TGTGCCAGCTCTCCGGGGCCAAATTCACCCCTCCACTTT. Its translation is CASSPGPNSPLHF.

The chain uses TRBV2 and TRBJ2-7, with a possible D match to TRBD2 (5 bases). The V gene lost 3 bases and the J gene lost 6 bases, with 12 bases spanning the gap. The V gene's germline CDR1 is SNHLY and CDR2 FYNNEI. There are 13 residues in the CDR3. The CDR3 DNA reads TGTGCCAGCAGTGAGGGGTCGGAGGCCGAGCAGTACTTC. Protein product: CASSEGSEAEQYF.

V and J are TRBV27 and TRBJ1-1; the D is unclear. Germline CDR1 is MNHEY and CDR2 is SMNVEV (reference sequence). The CDR3 has 14 residues. Trimming removed 6 bases from V and 0 bases from J, with 11 bases in between. The CDR3 sequence is CASRLTGMNTEAFF. The CDR3 coding sequence is TGTGCCAGCAGATTGACGGGTATGAACACTGAAGCTTTCTTT.

This chain uses TRBV28 with TRBJ1-3; D is undetermined. The ends were cut back, 3 bases at V and 9 bases at J, with 12 bases in the middle. Germline V gene data show CDR1 as MDHEN and CDR2 as SYDVKM. The CDR3 runs 13 residues. CDR3: CASSFSLGVTIYF. The CDR3 region has the DNA TGTGCCAGCAGTTTCTCCCTGGGTGTCACCATATATTTT.

The rearrangement joins TRBV28 to TRBJ2-2; D unresolved. This CDR3 is 16 amino acids long. V was clipped by 9 bases and J by 0 bases, with 17 bases between them. The germline V gene has CDR1 MDHEN and CDR2 SYDVKM. CDR3 amino acids: CASLKVRSANTGELFF. CDR3 sequence (DNA): TGTGCCAGTTTAAAGGTGCGAAGCGCGAACACCGGGGAGCTGTTTTTT.

J is TRBJ1-2 and V is TRBV27; D gene ambiguous. The germline V gene encodes CDR1 MNHEY and CDR2 SMNVEV (reference sequence). Trimming cost V 4 bases and J 3 bases, with 9 bases left between them. The CDR3 spans 13 residues. CDR3 sequence: CASSSTPDYGYTF. The CDR3 DNA sequence: TGTGCCAGCAGTTCCACACCAGACTATGGCTACACCTTC.

The V call is TRBV19, the J call TRBJ2-3; tentative D call: TRBD1 (5 bases). Germline V gene sequence: CDR1 LNHDA, CDR2 SQIVND (reference sequence). The CDR3 runs to 17 residues. V was trimmed by 8 bases and J by 1 base, leaving 22 bases between them. The CDR3 spells CASLGQGVSPRTDTQYF. DNA for the CDR3: TGTGCCAGTCTAGGGCAGGGCGTCTCTCCGCGCACAGATACGCAGTATTTT. Using reference TRBV19 and TRBJ2-3 for the parts outside the CDR3, the full variable domain is DGGITQSPKYLFRKEGQNVTLSCEQNLNHDAMYWYRQDPGQGLRLIYYSQIVNDFQKGDIAEGYSVSREKKESFPLTVTSAQKNPTAFYLCASLGQGVSPRTDTQYFGPGTRLTVL.

This chain links TRBV4-3 with TRBJ1-2, with D uncertain. Trimming removed 0 bases at V and 8 bases at J, with 10 bases between. This CDR3 has 13 amino acids. Germline assignment: CDR1 LGHNA and CDR2 YSLEER. The CDR3 nucleotides are TGCGCCAGCAGCCAAGATAATTTTGGGGGCTACACCTTC. Translation gives CASSQDNFGGYTF.

V gene TRBV4-3 combines with J gene TRBJ2-1; a weak D match, TRBD2 (7 bases). CDR3 length: 18 residues. Trimming removed 0 bases at V and 3 bases at J, with 18 bases between. CDR1 is LGHNA, CDR2 YSLEER, per germline. The CDR3 DNA is TGCGCCAGCAGCCAAGACGTCCCGGGGGGCGGGGGCTACAATGAGCAGTTCTTC. Translating gives CASSQDVPGGGGYNEQFF.

The CDR3 here is CASSASGNYGYTF. In DNA form, the CDR3 reads TGTGCCAGCAGCGCCTCCGGGAACTATGGCTACACCTTC. The V gene is TRBV9, the J gene TRBJ1-2; no clear D. V was pared by 3 bases and J by 2 bases, with 8 bases between. Looked up from germline, CDR1 is SGDLS and CDR2 is YYNGEE. This CDR3 has 13 amino acids.

The chain recombines TRBV7-9 with TRBJ2-1; D is possibly TRBD1 or TRBD2 (5 bases each). The length of the CDR3 is 16 residues. V lost 2 bases to trimming and J lost 5 bases, with 16 bases between them. The germline CDR1 and CDR2 sequences are SEHNR and FQNEAQ (reference sequence). The CDR3 is CASSLYSGRFDNEQFF. The DNA for the CDR3 is TGTGCCAGCAGCTTATACTCGGGACGATTCGACAATGAGCAGTTCTTC.

This clone has more than one count but fewer than ten. The gene calls are TRBV7-6 and TRBJ2-1; TRBD2 matches 8 bases. In germline, CDR1 is SGHVS, CDR2 FNYEAQ. With 1 base clipped from V and 6 bases from J, the junction kept 8 bases outside the gene matches. This CDR3 comprises 16 residues. CDR3 sequence: CASSLVPGTRPNEQFF. The DNA for the CDR3 is TGTGCCAGCAGCTTAGTCCCCGGGACTAGACCCAATGAGCAGTTCTTC.

The CDR3 loop reads CASSIRLTNTEAFF. The CDR3 region has the DNA TGTGCCAGTAGTATTCGTCTGACGAACACTGAAGCTTTCTTT. The chain recombines TRBV19 with TRBJ1-1, with D hard to call. The CDR3 length is 14 residues. V gave up 3 bases and J gave up 1 base, with 9 bases separating them. Germline CDR1 LNHDA, CDR2 SQIVND (reference sequence).

The chain is built from TRBV7-8 and TRBJ1-5, with D perhaps TRBD1 (5 bases). The CDR3 has 14 residues. CDR1 is SGHVS, CDR2 FQNEAQ, per germline. With 5 bases removed from V and 9 bases from J, the gap between germline ends came to 17 bases. The DNA for the CDR3 is TGTGCCAGCAGCCGCCGGGACCGGATGGGGCCCCAGCATTTT. Its translation: CASSRRDRMGPQHF. The whole variable domain, remainder taken from reference TRBV7-8 and TRBJ1-5, is GAGVSQSPRYKVAKRGQDVALRCDPISGHVSLFWYQQALGQGPEFLTYFQNEAQLDKSGLPSDRFFAERPEGSVSTLKIQRTQQEDSAVYLCASSRRDRMGPQHFGDGTRLSIL.

The chain has TRBV19 and TRBJ2-2; a weak D match, TRBD2 (6 bases). The CDR3 has 16 residues. Deletions cut 3 bases from V and 7 bases from J, with 18 bases between. Per the germline V gene, CDR1 is LNHDA and CDR2 is SQIVND (reference sequence). In DNA, the CDR3 is TGTGCCAGTAGTATTCTGGCGGGGTCTTATGGCGGGGAGCTGTTTTTT. This encodes CASSILAGSYGGELFF.

The chain carries TRBV19 and TRBJ2-7; TRBD1 aligns across 7 bases. CDR3 length equals 14 residues. The germline CDR1 and CDR2 sequences are LNHDA and SQIVND (reference sequence). The V segment lost 5 bases and the J segment 0 bases; nucleotides outside the gene matches: 4. The CDR3 bases are TGTGCCAGTAGTTCAGGGGACAGCTCCTACGAGCAGTACTTC. Translation gives CASSSGDSSYEQYF.

This sequence joins TRBV7-9 and TRBJ1-1; unclear D gene. The CDR3 is 10 residues long. The V end lost 4 bases, the J end lost 7 bases, and 4 bases lay between the germline ends. Looked up from germline, CDR1 is SEHNR and CDR2 is FQNEAQ (reference sequence). The CDR3 sequence is CASSSYEAFF. DNA for the CDR3: TGTGCCAGCAGCTCATATGAAGCTTTCTTT.